This entry describes one T cell receptor (beta chain). As yet, its antigen is unknown. In the PCR, 60 Vbeta and 13 Jbeta primers were used. Original processing methods: There were 80 million to 95 million unique TCR beta chains by a later count, and around 10 million of them were shared. Clones were sequenced by immunoSEQ multiplex PCR, and TCRdb holds only the in-frame ones, with some missing. V, J and clone size were drawn from that table, and D and trimming were deduced from the DNA. This table has approximately 130,000 clones, roughly three quarters appearing once. The data originate from a study of cytomegalovirus exposure and HLA in healthy donors. Study-level results: There was a cluster of highly shared sequence variants that was likely a sequencing artifact. Upon later analysis, HLA-associated TCR beta chains proved more clonally expanded than other, equally common chains. The study listed under 200 cytomegalovirus-associated TCR beta chains.

The source is a woman aged 40 to 50 in good health and CMV-seronegative. Sequencing was done on a sample of PBMCs.

This CDR3 reads CASSLGQGNEQYF. In nucleotides, the CDR3 is TGTGCCAGCTCCCTGGGACAGGGTAACGAGCAGTACTTC. V and J are TRBV18 and TRBJ2-7; 9 bases line up with TRBD1. CDR3 length: 13 residues. Germline CDR1 and CDR2: KGHSH and LQKENI. J gave up 5 bases and V 6 bases, and 5 bases lay outside the gene matches. Using reference TRBV18 and TRBJ2-7 for the parts outside the CDR3, the full variable domain is NAGVMQNPRHLVRRRGQEARLRCSPMKGHSHVYWYRQLPEEGLKFMVYLQKENIIDESGMPKERFSAEFPKEGPSILRIQQVVRGDSAAYFCASSLGQGNEQYFGPGTRLTVT.